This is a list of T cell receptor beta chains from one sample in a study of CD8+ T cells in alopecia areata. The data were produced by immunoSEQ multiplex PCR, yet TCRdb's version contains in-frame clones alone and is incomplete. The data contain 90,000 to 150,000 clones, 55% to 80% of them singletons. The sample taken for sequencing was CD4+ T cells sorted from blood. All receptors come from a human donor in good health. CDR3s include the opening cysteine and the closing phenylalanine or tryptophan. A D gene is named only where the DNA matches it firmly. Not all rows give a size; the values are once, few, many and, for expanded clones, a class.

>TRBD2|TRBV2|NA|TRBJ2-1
CASKDELAGGPVEQFF
TGTGCCAGCAAAGACGAACTAGCGGGGGGGCCCGTTGAGCAGTTCTTC
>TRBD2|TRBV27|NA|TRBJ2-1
CASRKSGGYNEQFF
TGTGCCAGCAGGAAAAGCGGGGGCTACAATGAGCAGTTCTTC
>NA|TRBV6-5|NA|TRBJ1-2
CASSSQGNYGYTF
TGTGCCAGCAGTTCGCAGGGTAACTATGGCTACACCTTC
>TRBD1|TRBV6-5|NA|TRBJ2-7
CASKVGQGIYEQYF
TGTGCCAGCAAGGTGGGACAGGGAATCTACGAGCAGTACTTC
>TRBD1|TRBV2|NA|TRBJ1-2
CASTGGWGYTF
TGTGCCAGTACAGGGGGTTGGGGCTACACCTTC
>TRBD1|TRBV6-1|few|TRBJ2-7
CASSDPASATGAYEQYF
TGTGCCAGCAGTGACCCCGCCTCCGCGACAGGGGCCTACGAGCAGTACTTC
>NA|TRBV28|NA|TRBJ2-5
CASTYQGETQYF
TGTGCCAGCACCTACCAGGGGGAGACCCAGTACTTC
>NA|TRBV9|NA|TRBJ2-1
CASSERPGERSYNEQFF
TGTGCCAGCAGCGAGAGGCCCGGGGAACGCTCCTACAATGAGCAGTTCTTC
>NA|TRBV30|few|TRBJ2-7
CARGSGPHEQYF
TGTGCCCGGGGCAGCGGCCCCCACGAGCAGTACTTC
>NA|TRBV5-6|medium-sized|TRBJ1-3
CASSLYETGNTIYF
TGTGCCAGCAGCTTGTACGAAACTGGAAACACCATATATTTT
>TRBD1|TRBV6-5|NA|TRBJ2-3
CASSRQGAITDTQYF
TGTGCCAGCAGCCGACAGGGGGCGATCACAGATACGCAGTATTTT
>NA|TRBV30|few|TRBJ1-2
CAWSPSGDYGYTF
TGTGCCTGGAGCCCTTCCGGAGACTATGGCTACACCTTC
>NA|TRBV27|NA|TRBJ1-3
CASSEGSGNTIYF
TGTGCCAGCAGCGAAGGCTCTGGAAACACCATATATTTT
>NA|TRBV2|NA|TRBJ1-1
CASNFRTYTEAFF
TGTGCCAGCAATTTCAGAACTTACACTGAAGCTTTCTTT
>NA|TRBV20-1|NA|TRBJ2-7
CSAPRENEQYF
TGCAGTGCTCCCAGGGAAAACGAGCAGTACTTC
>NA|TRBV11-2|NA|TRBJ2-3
CASSLSQWSDTQYF
TGTGCCAGCAGCTTAAGCCAATGGTCGGATACGCAGTATTTT
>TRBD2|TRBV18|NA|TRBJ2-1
CASSPPFGTSGGNEQFF
TGTGCCAGCTCACCACCTTTCGGGACTAGCGGGGGCAATGAGCAGTTCTTC
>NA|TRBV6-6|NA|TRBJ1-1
CASSVGTEAFF
TGTGCCAGCAGCGTGGGCACTGAAGCTTTCTTT
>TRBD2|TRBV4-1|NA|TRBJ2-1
CASSQGGGLALF
TGCGCCAGCAGCCAAGGGGGGGGACTAGCACTCTTC
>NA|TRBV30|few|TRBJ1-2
CAWSVQAANYGYTF
TGTGCCTGGAGTGTCCAGGCGGCTAACTATGGCTACACCTTC
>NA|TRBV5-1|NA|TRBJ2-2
CASSLERELFF
TGCGCCAGCAGCTTGGAGCGGGAGCTGTTTTTT
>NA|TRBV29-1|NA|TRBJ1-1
CSVIPGNTEAFF
TGCAGCGTTATTCCCGGGAACACTGAAGCTTTCTTT
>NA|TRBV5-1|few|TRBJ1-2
CASSLQGGGPNYGYTF
TGCGCCAGCAGCTTACAAGGGGGTGGACCTAACTATGGCTACACCTTC
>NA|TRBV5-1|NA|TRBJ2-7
CASSLNSEQYF
TGCGCCAGCAGCTTGAACAGCGAGCAGTACTTC
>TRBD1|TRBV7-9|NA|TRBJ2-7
CASSRDGTGGYEQYF
TGTGCCAGCAGCCGAGACGGGACAGGGGGGTACGAGCAGTACTTC
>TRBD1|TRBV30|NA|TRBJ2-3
CAWAPGQAADTQYF
TGTGCCTGGGCCCCCGGACAGGCAGCAGATACGCAGTATTTT